This T cell receptor (beta chain) was found in a study of regulatory T cells in long-lasting Graves disease. Of note for this clonotype: Its antigen remains unidentified.

Library construction for TCR beta used iRepertoire HTBI primers and Arm-PCR of CDR3 regions. As processed by the authors: From all samples, identification returned approximately 15 TRBJ and about 60 TRBV segments. TCRdb re-called the multiplex PCR reads through MiXCR, storing one row per CDR3 protein. These V and J calls derive from TCRdb rather than the authors' analysis. The sample has 300,000 or so distinct CDR3 sequences, 20% seen once. Documented time point: persistent/refractory GD, antithyroid drugs over 5 years with positive TRAb. PBMCs were the source of the RNA used for TCR sequencing. General study findings and limits: Thyroid tissue was not sampled; only peripheral blood was.

This specimen consisted of peripheral blood mononuclear cells (PBMCs), obtained when the disease was refractory, from a patient treated with antithyroid drugs. The receptor was derived from a female donor with Graves disease.

CDR3: CASSLGTSVSYEQYF. The CDR3 coding sequence is TGCGCCAGCAGCTTGGGGACTAGCGTCTCCTACGAGCAGTACTTC. V usage is TRBV5-1 and J usage is TRBJ2-7; 9 bases align to TRBD2. The CDR3 sequence is 15 residues long. Germline trimming cut 0 bases from V and 0 bases from J; bases unmatched to any gene: 1. Germline V gives CDR1 SGHRS, CDR2 YFSETQ. Using reference TRBV5-1 and TRBJ2-7 for the parts outside the CDR3, the full variable domain is KAGVTQTPRYLIKTRGQQVTLSCSPISGHRSVSWYQQTPGQGLQFLFEYFSETQRNKGNFPGRFSGRQFSNSRSEMNVSTLELGDSALYLCASSLGTSVSYEQYFGPGTRLTVT.